Presented here are 30 T cell receptor beta chains from one specimen sequenced in a study of T cells after yellow fever vaccination. TCRdb recomputed calls from the 5' RACE reads with MiXCR, one row per CDR3 protein. This sample has around 320,000 distinct CDR3 sequences, with about 4.5% found just once. Source: PBMCs, taken 15 days after the yellow fever booster vaccination. These receptors were obtained from a man between 18 and 35 years old who received the YFV17D yellow fever vaccine.

This clonotype has ten or more counts. The V gene is TRBV12-3 or TRBV12-4, the J gene TRBJ2-6; possible D gene TRBD2, 6 bases. The CDR3 has 15 residues. The V and J ends lost 5 bases and 5 bases respectively, with 13 bases between them. The CDR3 sequence: CASSAGFFWANVLTF. For the CDR3, the DNA is TGTGCCAGCAGTGCGGGGTTTTTCTGGGCCAACGTCCTGACTTTC.

The gene calls are TRBV24-1 and TRBJ1-1; D is unclear. Germline V CDR1 and CDR2: KGHDR, SFDVKD. This CDR3 has 8 amino acids. V gave up 5 bases and J gave up 12 bases, with 3 bases separating them. CDR3: CATSVPFF. DNA for the CDR3: TGTGCCACCAGTGTTCCTTTCTTT.

This clonotype was seen more than once but under ten times. The chain employs TRBV5-1 and TRBJ2-2; D may be TRBD1 or TRBD2 (5 bases each). The CDR3 extends over 18 amino acids. Trimming removed 3 bases at V and 2 bases at J, with 20 bases between. CDR1 is SGHRS, CDR2 YFSETQ, per germline. The CDR3 DNA reads TGCGCCAGCAGCTCCCGGGACCGAAGACAAACTAACACCGGGGAGCTGTTTTTT. This sequence encodes CASSSRDRRQTNTGELFF.

This clonotype occurred many times. The chain has TRBV12-3 or TRBV12-4 and TRBJ1-1; 7 positions agree with TRBD1. V shed 6 bases and J 4 bases; nucleotides not matched to a gene: 8. This CDR3 contains 14 residues. The CDR3 region is CASSPIAGGTEAFF. CDR3 DNA: TGTGCCAGCAGCCCAATCGCAGGGGGCACTGAAGCTTTCTTT.

In nucleotides, the CDR3 is TGTGCCAGCAGCCCAACGACTAGGAGGAGCTCCTACAATGAGCAGTTCTTC. As protein: CASSPTTRRSSYNEQFF. The rearrangement joins TRBV14 to TRBJ2-1; TRBD2 might be the D (6 bases). Germline V gene sequence: CDR1 SGHDN, CDR2 FVKESK. CDR3 size: 17 residues. The V end was cut by 4 bases, the J end by 0 bases, with 16 bases between. The variable domain in full, completed from reference TRBV14 and TRBJ2-1, reads EAGVTQFPSHSVIEKGQTVTLRCDPISGHDNLYWYRRVMGKEIKFLLHFVKESKQDESGMPNNRFLAERTGGTYSTLKVQPAELEDSGVYFCASSPTTRRSSYNEQFFGPGTRLTVL.

This clonotype was seen ten or more times. The V gene is TRBV20-1, the J gene TRBJ1-2; possibly TRBD1 for D (5 bases). CDR1 is DFQATT and CDR2 is SNEGSKA in the germline V gene (reference sequence). CDR3 length equals 12 residues. Trimming took off 5 bases at V and 4 bases at J, with 11 bases between the two ends. Here the CDR3 reads CSAGASSYGYTF. CDR3 nucleotide sequence: TGCAGTGCTGGGGCCTCCTCCTATGGCTACACCTTC.

This clonotype was seen at least ten times. The CDR3 region is CASSGTGLVWSYGYTF. DNA for the CDR3: TGTGCCAGCAGCGGAACAGGGCTGGTTTGGTCCTATGGCTACACCTTC. The gene calls are TRBV7-9 and TRBJ1-2; possible D gene TRBD1, 6 bases. Trimming stripped 5 bases from V and 4 bases from J, with 20 bases between. The CDR3 runs to 16 residues. The germline V gene has CDR1 SEHNR and CDR2 FQNEAQ (reference sequence).

This clonotype was observed at least ten times. The rearrangement joins TRBV24-1 to TRBJ2-3; 8 bases agree with TRBD1. This CDR3 has 14 amino acids. J gave up 3 bases and V 7 bases, and 5 bases lay outside the gene matches. The germline V gene has CDR1 KGHDR and CDR2 SFDVKD. This chain's CDR3 is CATRATGDTDTQYF. The CDR3 nucleotides are TGTGCCACCAGGGCGACAGGGGATACAGATACGCAGTATTTT.

This clonotype was seen a handful of times. J is TRBJ2-7 and V is TRBV3-1; possible D gene TRBD2, 5 bases. This CDR3 comprises 15 residues. Germline-derived CDR1 and CDR2 are LGHDT and YNNKEL (reference sequence). The V end lost 6 bases, the J end lost 1 base, and 16 bases lay between the germline ends. The CDR3 spells CASSPGIGVSYEQYF. The CDR3 bases are TGTGCCAGCAGTCCCGGGATAGGCGTATCCTACGAGCAGTACTTC.

This clonotype has a handful of counts. This chain connects TRBV29-1 to TRBJ2-1; maybe TRBD1 (8 bases). This CDR3 has 15 amino acids. Between the trimmed V and J ends, which lost 6 bases and 8 bases, there was a span of 23 bases. The germline CDR1 and CDR2 sequences are SQVTM and ANQGSEA. CDR3 sequence: CSVRDAEQGGYEQFF. The DNA for the CDR3 is TGCAGCGTCCGGGACGCCGAACAGGGGGGGTATGAGCAGTTCTTC.

This clonotype was seen more than once but under ten times. V is TRBV4-2 and J is TRBJ2-3; D is possibly TRBD2 (6 bases). CDR3 size: 15 residues. Germline values: CDR1 LGHNA, CDR2 YNFKEQ. Trimming took off 1 base at V and 6 bases at J, with 14 bases between the two ends. The CDR3 region is CASSQAQTRSDTQYF. In DNA form, the CDR3 reads TGTGCCAGCAGCCAAGCCCAGACTAGATCGGATACGCAGTATTTT.

This clonotype came up a few times. As DNA, the CDR3 is TGTGCCAGCGGCAGACAGGGGGCCCCCTACGAGCAGTACTTC. Residues: CASGRQGAPYEQYF. This chain joins TRBV18 and TRBJ2-7; TRBD1 aligns across 10 bases. J lost 2 bases, V lost 8 bases, and 6 bases had no gene match. Germline CDR1 reads KGHSH; CDR2 reads LQKENI. This CDR3 is built from 14 residues.

This clonotype was recorded at least ten times. An end of the junction differs from the germline gene, which may be a read error. In nucleotides, the CDR3 is TGTGCCAGCAGGTTAGCGGCCTTCCGGGATACGCAGTATTTT. It specifies CASRLAAFRDTQYF. The J gene is TRBJ2-3, the V gene TRBV7-9; the D gene is possibly TRBD2 (6 bases). Germline V lookup: CDR1 SEHNR, CDR2 FQNEAQ (reference sequence). This CDR3 spans 14 amino acids.

In its sample, this clonotype was seen many times. V is TRBV12-5 and J is TRBJ2-7, with D perhaps TRBD1 (5 bases). CDR3 length equals 14 residues. V dropped 3 bases and J dropped 1 base, with 10 bases sitting between them. Germline-derived CDR1 and CDR2 are LGHNT and FRNRAP. In nucleotides, the CDR3 is TGTGCTAGTGGTTTTCAGGGTTGGTCCTACGAGCAGTACGTC. Translation: CASGFQGWSYEQYV.

The chain combines TRBV20-1 with TRBJ1-1; 7 bases agree with TRBD1. The germline gives CDR1 DFQATT, CDR2 SNEGSKA (reference sequence). The CDR3 length is 15 residues. Germline trimming cut 3 bases from V and 4 bases from J; bases unmatched to any gene: 11. The CDR3 protein is CSASGAGGLGTEAFF. CDR3 nucleotides: TGCAGTGCTAGCGGGGCAGGGGGTCTCGGCACTGAAGCTTTCTTT.

There are many counts of this clonotype. The gene calls are TRBV10-3 and TRBJ1-5; TRBD1 matches 9 bases. The CDR3 contains 16 residues. Germline-derived CDR1 and CDR2 are ENHRY and SYGVKD. V lost 6 bases to trimming and J lost 6 bases; unmatched junction nucleotides: 12. The DNA of the CDR3 is TGTGCCATCAGCTCCACGGGACAGGGTACTTTTCAGCCCCAGCATTTT. It encodes CAISSTGQGTFQPQHF.

The rearrangement uses TRBV7-2 and TRBJ2-5; D gene unclear. The CDR3 contains 12 residues. Germline V lookup: CDR1 SGHTA, CDR2 FQGNSA. V lost 5 bases to trimming and J lost 10 bases, with 14 bases between them. CDR3 protein: CASSLNNRVQYF. As DNA, the CDR3 is TGTGCCAGCAGCCTAAACAACCGGGTCCAGTACTTC.

This clonotype has ten or more counts. The chain uses TRBV7-2 and TRBJ2-3, with 9 bases identical to TRBD2. The ends lost 1 base at V and 0 bases at J; junction bases unmatched: 2. Germline CDR1 reads SGHTA; CDR2 reads FQGNSA. The length of the CDR3 is 16 residues. CDR3 DNA sequence: TGTGCCAGCAGCTTAGTAGCGGGGGACAGCACAGATACGCAGTATTTT. This sequence encodes CASSLVAGDSTDTQYF.

This clonotype was recorded many times. This sequence joins TRBV7-2 and TRBJ1-2; no reliable D call. The ends were cut back, 4 bases at V and 8 bases at J, with 14 bases in the middle. There are 13 residues in the CDR3. The germline gives CDR1 SGHTA, CDR2 FQGNSA. The CDR3 is CASSSPTGMGYTF. CDR3 DNA: TGTGCCAGCAGCTCTCCAACTGGCATGGGCTACACCTTC.

This clonotype was counted at least ten times. The chain uses TRBV7-2 and TRBJ1-4, with 7 bases fitting TRBD1. CDR3 length: 14 amino acids. Germline V lookup: CDR1 SGHTA, CDR2 FQGNSA. The V segment lost 1 base and the J segment 6 bases; nucleotides outside the gene matches: 2. CDR3 sequence: CASSLDGTDEKLFF. The CDR3 DNA is TGTGCCAGCAGCTTAGACGGGACAGATGAAAAACTGTTTTTT.

This clonotype was found many times. The rearrangement joins TRBV6-6 to TRBJ2-1; D is undetermined. V dropped 8 bases and J dropped 0 bases, with 14 bases sitting between them. The CDR3 runs 15 residues. Germline V gene lookup returns CDR1 MNHNY and CDR2 SVGAGI (reference sequence). The CDR3 nucleotides are TGTGCCAGCCTCCCCGGAAGGAGCTCCTACAATGAGCAGTTCTTC. It is translated as CASLPGRSSYNEQFF.

This clonotype was detected a few times. The chain joins TRBV20-1 to TRBJ2-2, with 7 nucleotides matching TRBD2. Germline lookup yields CDR1 DFQATT and CDR2 SNEGSKA (reference sequence). The CDR3 covers 15 residues. The CDR3 bases are TGCGGGGGGAGGCAGCGGGGAATCGGGACCGGGGAGCTGTTTTTT. Encoded protein: CGGRQRGIGTGELFF.

A few counts support this clonotype. This rearrangement joins TRBV4-3 to TRBJ1-2; 12 bases agree with TRBD1. V was clipped by 4 bases and J by 14 bases; unmatched bases: 11. CDR3 length: 14 residues. Germline CDR1 LGHNA, CDR2 YSLEER. CDR3 amino acids: CASSPPPGTGGETF. Written as DNA, the CDR3 is TGCGCCAGCAGCCCACCGCCCGGGACAGGGGGCGAGACCTTC.

This clonotype occurred a few times. This chain links TRBV7-2 with TRBJ2-1, with D unclear. Germline V CDR1 and CDR2: SGHTA, FQGNSA. The CDR3 has 13 amino acids. Trimming took off 7 bases at V and 7 bases at J, with 14 bases between the two ends. CDR3 sequence (DNA): TGTGCCAGCATCAAAACCGGGTTTAATGAGCAGTTCTTC. Translating it yields CASIKTGFNEQFF.

This clonotype was observed at least ten times. V is TRBV20-1 and J is TRBJ1-4; D is perhaps TRBD1 (5 bases). Germline CDR1 reads DFQATT; CDR2 reads SNEGSKA (reference sequence). CDR3 length: 11 amino acids. The CDR3 loop reads CRGGHREKLFF. As DNA, the CDR3 is TGCAGGGGAGGGCACAGGGAAAAACTGTTTTTT.

This clonotype was seen a handful of times. The CDR3 DNA sequence: TGTGCCAGCAGTTTAGGAGCTCGGGGGGGGGCTCTCTATGGCTACACCTTC. It specifies CASSLGARGGALYGYTF. The chain employs TRBV12-3 or TRBV12-4 and TRBJ1-2; a possible D gene is TRBD1 (6 bases). The CDR3 has 17 amino acids. V dropped 1 base and J dropped 4 bases, with 19 bases sitting between them.

This clonotype came up many times. The genes are TRBV7-9 and TRBJ2-4; TRBD2 matches at 7 bases. The length of the CDR3 is 16 residues. The germline V gene has CDR1 SEHNR and CDR2 FQNEAQ (reference sequence). With 0 bases clipped from V and 5 bases from J, the junction kept 7 bases outside the gene matches. The CDR3 sequence: CASSLAMKGRENIQYF. CDR3 in DNA: TGTGCCAGCAGCTTAGCGATGAAGGGGAGGGAAAACATTCAGTACTTC. Variable domain in full (rest from reference TRBV7-9 and TRBJ2-4): DTGVSQNPRHKITKRGQNVTFRCDPISEHNRLYWYRQTLGQGPEFLTYFQNEAQLEKSRLLSDRFSAERPKGSFSTLEIQRTEQGDSAMYLCASSLAMKGRENIQYFGAGTRLSVL.

This clonotype was detected ten times or more. The chain links TRBV7-6 to TRBJ2-5; perhaps D is TRBD1 or TRBD2 (5 bases each). The ends were cut back, 0 bases at V and 6 bases at J, with 8 bases in the middle. The CDR3 is 13 residues long. Germline V gene lookup returns CDR1 SGHVS and CDR2 FNYEAQ. CDR3 DNA: TGTGCCAGCAGCTTAGCAGGGACGAAGACCCAGTACTTC. This sequence encodes CASSLAGTKTQYF. Full variable domain (outside the CDR3, taken from reference TRBV7-6 and TRBJ2-5): GAGVSQSPRYKVTKRGQDVALRCDPISGHVSLYWYRQALGQGPEFLTYFNYEAQQDKSGLPNDRFSAERPEGSISTLTIQRTEQRDSAMYRCASSLAGTKTQYFGPGTRLLVL.

This clonotype was detected only a few times. The chain uses TRBV3-1 and TRBJ1-5; D possibly corresponds to TRBD1 (5 bases). The V gene lost 3 bases and the J gene lost 6 bases, with 9 bases spanning the gap. The CDR3 runs 13 residues. CDR1 is LGHDT, CDR2 YNNKEL, per germline (reference sequence). In DNA, the CDR3 is TGTGCCAGCAGCCAGGGGGGAATTCAGCCCCAGCATTTT. Amino acid sequence: CASSQGGIQPQHF.

Ten or more counts support this clonotype. The CDR3 nucleotides read TGTGCCAGCAGACGGACAGGGGGACTCTACGAGCAGTACGTC. This codes for CASRRTGGLYEQYV. The chain uses TRBV6-5 and TRBJ2-7; 10 positions match TRBD1. Per the germline V gene, CDR1 is MNHEY and CDR2 is SVGAGI. The V segment lost 6 bases and the J segment 3 bases; nucleotides outside the gene matches: 5. There are 14 residues in the CDR3.